This TCR beta chain emerged from a study of blood T cell repertoires in COVID-19 (TCRdb year 2020). Background on the whole study: Collaborator samples came from the United States, Italy and Spain and covered acute and convalescent phases of COVID-19. The material from the prospective study consisted of cDNA or gDNA derived from T cells, B-cell-depleted T cells, or PBMCs. A de-identified subject ID, COVID-19 status, age in years and sex were almost always included in the sample metadata. Subjects who had been exposed to COVID-19, were actively infected with it, or had recovered from it provided the deeply sampled blood TCRbeta repertoires that made up the dataset. Where available, HLA class I and class II types were taken from metadata supplied by the sample provider and were not determined by assay-based typing. The repertoires were released in a freely available public database intended as a resource for research on the immune response to SARS-CoV-2. Samples were obtained from the ongoing ImmuneRACE study (first 160 participants) and from 1,254 subjects provided by 6 global collaborators. The research as a whole found: The amount of clinical and demographic metadata varied by source and participant and was provided uncurated.

A remark on this clone: Its antigen is still unknown. No per-base quality is available; no much larger clone lies one base away.

TCRbeta CDR3 regions were amplified from genomic DNA by means of the immunoSEQ Assay, a bias-controlled multiplex PCR. In the source study's methods: The number of nucleated cells in each sample was estimated by amplification of reference gene primers within the assay. Sequence reads were collapsed and filtered to measure the absolute abundance of every unique TCRbeta CDR3 rearrangement. For each sample, productive Simpson clonality was calculated as the square root of Simpson's diversity index over productive rearrangements. TCRdb retrieved this table from immuneACCESS and kept in-frame rearrangements only. Not all clones are present; in checked studies, unresolved V genes account for under half, and no reason is known for the remainder. V and J calls and clone size are copied from that table; D and trimming were computed from the DNA. This sample comprises about 160,000 clones, roughly 85% of them detected only once. Clones ranked in the top ten supply approximately 3% of the sample.

Each collaborating institution followed its own protocols to collect whole blood in K2EDTA tubes. For TCRbeta analysis, collaborators shipped samples in one of three forms: frozen whole blood, isolated PBMCs, or DNA extracted from either of those sample types. CDR1 and CDR2 were assigned from the germline V gene as KGHDR and SFDVKD. The CDR3 numbers 15 residues from cysteine through phenylalanine. The DNA shown is the 45-base CDR3, in frame from base 1. Clipping removes 4 bases from V and 7 bases from J, with 5 as the unmatched junction base count. The receptor's source is a human donor with acute or convalescent COVID-19. The donor label of this sample is uncertain. The sample taken for sequencing was peripheral blood. The sequence is built from TRBV24-1 and TRBJ2-1; the central 11 bases match TRBD1. The base sequence is TGTGCCACCAGTGAATCCGGGACAGGGGGGAATGAGCAGTTCTTC. Translation gives CATSESGTGGNEQFF.